The present entry profiles one TCR beta chain with its context. The target antigen is unknown. Each sample's input was about 250 ng genomic DNA, some 34,000 genome equivalents. The data belong to a study of T cell clusters in autoimmune cytopenias. TRB rearrangements were amplified by touch-down multiplex PCR with mixed TRB-A/B primers. TCRdb re-analyzed the multiplex PCR reads; it lists each CDR3 protein once, without DNA. The specimen's table records approximately 12,000 distinct CDR3 sequences. In germline, CDR1 is MNHEY, CDR2 SVGAGI. CDR3 size: 14 residues. General observations from the study: No experiment has yet validated the function of the T cell clusters defined in silico.

The sample taken for sequencing was peripheral blood. The receptor was derived from a human donor with an autoimmune cytopenia or autoimmune hepatitis (not recorded which). The chain employs TRBV6-5 and TRBJ1-2. CDR3 protein: CASSYSLGTYGYTF.